One sample yielded the 8 T cell receptor beta chains listed below, sequenced in a study of tumor and adjacent non-tumor tissue in lung cancer. A modified ARM-PCR protocol with three rounds of nested PCR amplified TCRbeta. TCRdb reanalysed the multiplex PCR reads using MiXCR and keeps one entry per CDR3 protein. The sample holds about 67,000 distinct CDR3 sequences; 76% are singletons and the top ten take 35% to 55%. RNA was extracted from bulk tissue without any cell sorting. More than 3 cm separated this lung sample from the edge of the tumor. Specimen: distant non-tumor lung tissue. The receptors were sampled from a man aged 60 to 75 with non-small cell lung cancer.

A remark on this clonotype: The CDR3 does not close with the conserved phenylalanine or tryptophan, likely indicating a read error. This chain links TRBV6-5 with TRBJ2-3, with D maybe TRBD2 (5 bases). CDR3 size: 15 residues. The V end lost 5 bases, the J end lost 2 bases, and 14 bases lay between the germline ends. The germline gives CDR1 MNHEY, CDR2 SVGAGI. The CDR3 region is CASSLEGIDTDTQYL. DNA for the CDR3: TGTGCCAGCAGTCTCGAGGGTATTGACACAGATACGCAGTATCTT.

This clonotype has only a few counts. Possible read error: a much larger clone is one base away. The CDR3 region has the DNA TGTGCCAGCACGATAGCGGGAATACTCTACGAGCAGTACTTC. Protein: CASTIAGILYEQYF. V gene TRBV28 combines with J gene TRBJ2-7; 8 nucleotides align to TRBD2. CDR1 MDHEN and CDR2 SYDVKM come from the germline V gene. J gave up 3 bases and V 7 bases, and 8 bases lay outside the gene matches. The CDR3 sequence is 14 residues long. Using reference TRBV28 and TRBJ2-7 for the parts outside the CDR3, the full variable domain is DVKVTQSSRYLVKRTGEKVFLECVQDMDHENMFWYRQDPGLGLRLIYFSYDVKMKEKGDIPEGYSVSREKKERFSLILESASTNQTSMYLCASTIAGILYEQYFGPGTRLTVT.

This chain uses TRBV10-3 with TRBJ1-2; the D is unclear. V was shortened by 2 bases and J by 0 bases, with 7 bases between the two germline ends. CDR1 is ENHRY and CDR2 is SYGVKD in the germline V gene. This CDR3 has 14 amino acids. The CDR3 DNA sequence: TGTGCCATCAGTGAGACAGTAGCTAACTATGGCTACACCTTC. As protein: CAISETVANYGYTF.

In regard to this clonotype: A much larger clone is a single base away; this may be a read error. V is TRBV28 and J is TRBJ1-6, with D hard to call. Germline CDR1 is MDHEN and CDR2 is SYDVKM. The CDR3 loop spans 13 amino acids. As DNA, the CDR3 is TGTGCCAGCACTGGGTGGTATAATTCACCCCCCCACTTT. Protein sequence: CASTGWYNSPPHF.

In its sample, this clonotype was seen once. The rearrangement uses TRBV19 and TRBJ2-5; 10 bases are shared with TRBD1. Germline assignment: CDR1 LNHDA and CDR2 SQIVND (reference sequence). This CDR3 is 15 amino acids long. Unmatched junction bases numbered 9, after V lost 5 bases and J lost 6 bases. The CDR3 DNA sequence: TGTGCCAGTAGTCGGACAGGGGGGCATGGGCAGACCCAGTACTTC. Translating gives CASSRTGGHGQTQYF.

Comments on this clonotype: At one of its ends the junction is not consistent with the germline gene, which may arise from a read error. The V call is TRBV4-1, the J call TRBJ2-1; TRBD2 is a possible D gene (6 bases). CDR1 and CDR2 from the germline V gene are MGHRA and YSYEKL. The CDR3 sequence is 15 residues long. In DNA, the CDR3 is TGCGCCAGCAGCCACTCGCGAGCGGGTGGAAATGAGCAGTCCTTC. This translates into CASSHSRAGGNEQSF.

At least ten counts were recorded for this clonotype. This chain joins TRBV12-3 or TRBV12-4 and TRBJ2-1; D not resolved. This CDR3 contains 12 residues. V lost 6 bases and J 6 bases, leaving 9 bases between the germline ends. CDR3 sequence (DNA): TGTGCCAGCAGAACCGCTAGCAATGAGCAGTTCTTC. It yields the protein CASRTASNEQFF.

This clonotype was recorded at least ten times. The rearrangement uses TRBV4-2 and TRBJ2-7; D is unresolved. The length of the CDR3 is 12 residues. Germline V gene lookup returns CDR1 LGHNA and CDR2 YNFKEQ. Trimming stripped 3 bases from V and 3 bases from J, with 6 bases between. The CDR3 spells CASSHGNYEQYF. The CDR3 nucleotides read TGTGCCAGCAGCCACGGCAACTACGAGCAGTACTTC.